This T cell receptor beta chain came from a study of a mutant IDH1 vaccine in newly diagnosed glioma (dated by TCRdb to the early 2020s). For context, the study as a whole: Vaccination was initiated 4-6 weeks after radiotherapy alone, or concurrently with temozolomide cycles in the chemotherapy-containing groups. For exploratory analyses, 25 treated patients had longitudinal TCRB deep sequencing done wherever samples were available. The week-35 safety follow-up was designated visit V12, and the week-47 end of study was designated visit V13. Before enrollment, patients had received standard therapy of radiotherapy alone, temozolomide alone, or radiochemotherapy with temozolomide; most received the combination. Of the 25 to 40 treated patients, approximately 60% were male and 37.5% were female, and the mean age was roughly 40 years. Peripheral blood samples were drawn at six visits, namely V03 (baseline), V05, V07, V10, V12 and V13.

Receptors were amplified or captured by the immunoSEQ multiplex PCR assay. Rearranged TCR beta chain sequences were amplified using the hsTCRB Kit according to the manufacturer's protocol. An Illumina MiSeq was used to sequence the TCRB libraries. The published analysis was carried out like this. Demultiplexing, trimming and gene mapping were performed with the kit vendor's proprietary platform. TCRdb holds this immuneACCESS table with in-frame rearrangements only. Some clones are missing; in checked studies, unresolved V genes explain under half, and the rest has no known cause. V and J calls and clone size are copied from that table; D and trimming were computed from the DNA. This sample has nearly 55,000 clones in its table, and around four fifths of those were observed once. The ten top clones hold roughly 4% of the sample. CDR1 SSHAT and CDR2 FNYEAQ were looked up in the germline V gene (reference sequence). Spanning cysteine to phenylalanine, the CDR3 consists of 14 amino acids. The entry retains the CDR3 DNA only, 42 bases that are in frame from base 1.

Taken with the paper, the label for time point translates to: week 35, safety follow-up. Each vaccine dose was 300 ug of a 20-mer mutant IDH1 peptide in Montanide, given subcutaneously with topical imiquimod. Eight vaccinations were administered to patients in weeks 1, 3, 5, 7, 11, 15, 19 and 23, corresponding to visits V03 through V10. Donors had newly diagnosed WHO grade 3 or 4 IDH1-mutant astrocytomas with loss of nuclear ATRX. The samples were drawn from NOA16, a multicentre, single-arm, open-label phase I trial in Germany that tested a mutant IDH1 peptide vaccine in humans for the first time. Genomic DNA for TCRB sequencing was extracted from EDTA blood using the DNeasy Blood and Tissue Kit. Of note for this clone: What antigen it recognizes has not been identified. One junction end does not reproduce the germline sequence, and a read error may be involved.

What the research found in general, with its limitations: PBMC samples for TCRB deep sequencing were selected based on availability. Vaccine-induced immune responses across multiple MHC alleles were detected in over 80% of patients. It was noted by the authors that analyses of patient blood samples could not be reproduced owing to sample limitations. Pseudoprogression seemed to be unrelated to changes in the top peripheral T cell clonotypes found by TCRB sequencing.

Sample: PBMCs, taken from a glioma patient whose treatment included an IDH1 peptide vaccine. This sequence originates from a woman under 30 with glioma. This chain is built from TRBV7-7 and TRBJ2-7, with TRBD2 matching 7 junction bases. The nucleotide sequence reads TGTGCTAGCAGCCTATCTGCGGGGGCCTACGAGCAGTACTTC. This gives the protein CASSLSAGAYEQYF. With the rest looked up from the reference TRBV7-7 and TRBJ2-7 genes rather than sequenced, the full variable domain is GAGVSQSPRYKVTKRGQDVTLRCDPISSHATLYWYQQALGQGPEFLTYFNYEAQPDKSGLPSDRFSAERPEGSISTLTIQRTEQRDSAMYRCASSLSAGAYEQYFGPGTRLTVT.